These 29 T cell receptor beta chains were sequenced from one sample in a study of blood T cell repertoires in COVID-19. Sequenced by immunoSEQ multiplex PCR; TCRdb stores in-frame clones only, minus some. Of about 310,000 clones listed, approximately 88% are singletons. What was sequenced was PBMCs or T cells enriched from blood (not recorded which). These receptors all come from a woman aged 18-29 years who had recovered from COVID-19.

The chain recombines TRBV4-3 with TRBJ1-3, with TRBD1 as a possible D gene (6 bases). Trimming cost V 2 bases and J 7 bases, with 27 bases left between them. The CDR3 runs 19 residues. CDR1 LGHNA and CDR2 YSLEER come from the germline V gene. CDR3 loop: CASSQPQRIGRGAENTIYF. The CDR3 DNA is TGCGCCAGCAGCCAACCCCAGCGGATTGGCAGGGGAGCGGAGAACACCATATATTTT.

The chain links TRBV6-1 to TRBJ2-7; D is ambiguous. CDR1 MNHNS and CDR2 SASEGT come from the germline V gene. The CDR3 runs to 14 residues. Between the trimmed V and J ends, which lost 1 base and 0 bases, there was a span of 7 bases. The CDR3 reads CASSEVWSSYEQYF. The DNA of the CDR3 is TGTGCCAGCAGTGAAGTATGGAGCTCCTACGAGCAGTACTTC.

The V and J genes are TRBV7-8 and TRBJ1-2, with D possibly matching TRBD1 (6 bases). Germline V gives CDR1 SGHVS, CDR2 FQNEAQ. The CDR3 is made up of 15 amino acids. With 2 bases removed from V and 8 bases from J, the gap between germline ends came to 18 bases. This CDR3 is CASSLRKGGRAGYTF. The CDR3 DNA sequence: TGTGCCAGCAGCTTACGGAAAGGGGGACGGGCGGGCTACACCTTC.

The chain couples TRBV6-1 to TRBJ2-7; possibly TRBD2 for D (5 bases). Per germline, CDR1 MNHNS and CDR2 SASEGT. There are 15 residues in the CDR3. V lost 1 base and J lost 0, with 10 bases in between. CDR3 protein: CASSEEAGSSYEQYF. The DNA for the CDR3 is TGTGCCAGCAGTGAAGAGGCGGGCAGCTCCTACGAGCAGTACTTC.

The rearrangement joins TRBV5-1 to TRBJ1-2; possibly TRBD1 for D (6 bases). The CDR3 has 12 residues. CDR1 SGHRS and CDR2 YFSETQ come from the germline V gene. V was trimmed by 2 bases and J by 7 bases, leaving 9 bases between them. CDR3 loop: CASSLGQSGYTF. The CDR3 nucleotides read TGCGCCAGCAGCTTAGGACAGTCTGGCTACACCTTC. Together with reference TRBV5-1 and TRBJ1-2, the CDR3 gives the full variable domain: KAGVTQTPRYLIKTRGQQVTLSCSPISGHRSVSWYQQTPGQGLQFLFEYFSETQRNKGNFPGRFSGRQFSNSRSEMNVSTLELGDSALYLCASSLGQSGYTFGSGTRLTVV.

V is TRBV20-1 and J is TRBJ1-1; D is undetermined. CDR1 and CDR2 (germline): DFQATT, SNEGSKA (reference sequence). Trimming pared 5 bases from V and 2 bases from J, leaving 6 bases between. CDR3 length: 11 residues. CDR3 bases: TGCAGTGCTGGCCTTAACACTGAAGCTTTCTTT. Its translation is CSAGLNTEAFF.

V and J are TRBV28 and TRBJ1-5; D is uncertain. This CDR3 has 13 residues. Trimming stripped 4 bases from V and 6 bases from J, with 10 bases between. Germline V lookup: CDR1 MDHEN, CDR2 SYDVKM. The CDR3 DNA reads as TGTGCCAGCAGTTCCCCGGCGGGTCAGCCCCAGCATTTT. Its protein product is CASSSPAGQPQHF.

Concerning this clone itself: This CDR3 is also generated by other DNA sequences in the sample. The chain carries TRBV18 and TRBJ2-7; 8 bases match TRBD1. This CDR3 has 13 residues. Per germline, CDR1 KGHSH and CDR2 LQKENI. V lost 2 bases and J lost 3; bases outside the gene matches: 0. The CDR3 DNA reads as TGTGCCAGCTCACCAGGGACAGGCTACGAGCAGTACTTC. The encoded protein is CASSPGTGYEQYF.

This rearrangement joins TRBV7-8 to TRBJ2-7; D perhaps matches TRBD1 (6 bases). Deletions cut 5 bases from V and 4 bases from J, with 9 bases between. CDR3 size: 12 residues. From germline, CDR1 is SGHVS and CDR2 FQNEAQ. For the CDR3, the DNA is TGTGCCAGCAGCGCTCAGGGGTACGAGCAGTACTTC. As protein: CASSAQGYEQYF.

The chain has TRBV28 and TRBJ2-5; possibly TRBD2 for D (6 bases). Trimming stripped 4 bases from V and 1 base from J, with 13 bases between. The length of the CDR3 is 15 residues. Germline V CDR1 and CDR2: MDHEN, SYDVKM. The CDR3 spells CASSSPGLGQETQYF. In nucleotides, the CDR3 is TGTGCCAGCAGTTCCCCGGGACTGGGCCAAGAGACCCAGTACTTC.

This chain uses TRBV9 with TRBJ1-4; possibly TRBD1 for D (5 bases). The CDR3 spans 14 residues. Germline V gives CDR1 SGDLS, CDR2 YYNGEE. With 3 bases removed from V and 4 bases from J, the gap between germline ends came to 10 bases. The CDR3 nucleotides are TGTGCCAGCAGCGGGGGACTTGGTAATGAAAAACTGTTTTTT. Residues: CASSGGLGNEKLFF.

The chain is built from TRBV7-9 and TRBJ2-7, with D tentatively TRBD2 (5 bases). V was pared by 3 bases and J by 3 bases, with 12 bases between. The CDR3 contains 14 residues. The germline CDR1 and CDR2 sequences are SEHNR and FQNEAQ (reference sequence). The CDR3, as DNA: TGTGCCAGCAGCTTTAATGGCGCGGGCTACGAGCAGTACTTC. Encoded protein: CASSFNGAGYEQYF.

This clone was picked up a small number of times. The rearrangement links TRBV29-1 to TRBJ1-2; 9 bases are a match to TRBD1. The germline V gene encodes CDR1 SQVTM and CDR2 ANQGSEA. This CDR3 has 12 amino acids. V shed 5 bases and J 6 bases; nucleotides not matched to a gene: 4. CDR3: CSVRGQGDGYTF. The CDR3 DNA reads TGCAGCGTTCGGGGACAGGGAGATGGCTACACCTTC.

The chain carries TRBV10-3 and TRBJ1-5; the D gene is possibly TRBD1 (5 bases). Germline V gene data show CDR1 as ENHRY and CDR2 as SYGVKD. CDR3 length equals 17 residues. The ends were cut back, 4 bases at V and 5 bases at J, with 21 bases in the middle. CDR3 region: CAISGSHWGRGDQPQHF. The CDR3, as DNA: TGTGCCATCAGTGGTTCCCATTGGGGGAGGGGTGATCAGCCCCAGCATTTT.

V usage is TRBV11-3 and J usage is TRBJ2-7; tentatively, D is TRBD2 (5 bases). The CDR3 contains 14 residues. Germline assignment: CDR1 SGHNT and CDR2 YENEEA. V lost 1 base and J 5 bases, leaving 12 bases between the germline ends. The CDR3 DNA is TGTGCCAGCAGCTTAGCATCGGGGTACGACGAGCAGTACTTC. This gives the protein CASSLASGYDEQYF.

This clone showed up just a few times. The V call is TRBV7-9, the J call TRBJ2-7, with no clear D. Germline V CDR1 and CDR2: SEHNR, FQNEAQ (reference sequence). The CDR3 spans 14 residues. V shed 5 bases and J shed 2 bases, with 13 bases lying between them. CDR3 sequence: CASSPTGTPYEQYF. In nucleotides, the CDR3 is TGTGCCAGCAGCCCGACGGGTACCCCCTACGAGCAGTACTTC.

The chain links TRBV6-2 or TRBV6-3 to TRBJ1-2; possibly TRBD1 for D (6 bases). Deletions cut 6 bases from V and 1 base from J, with 18 bases between. The germline gives CDR1 MNHEY, CDR2 SVGEGT. CDR3 length: 16 residues. CDR3 DNA: TGTGCCAGCAGCCCCATTTGGACAGAACTTAACTATGGCTACACCTTC. Its protein is CASSPIWTELNYGYTF.

The V and J genes are TRBV5-1 and TRBJ2-5, with 9 bases aligning to TRBD2. Trimming took 4 bases from V and 7 from J; bases not matched to a gene: 8. The CDR3 covers 14 residues. Germline loops: CDR1 SGHRS, CDR2 YFSETQ. The CDR3, as DNA: TGCGCCAGCAGCGAGGGACTAGCTGCACGGACCCAGTACTTC. It translates to CASSEGLAARTQYF.

This sequence joins TRBV3-1 (or the pseudogene TRBV3-2) and TRBJ2-2; TRBD1 matches at 7 bases. CDR1 is LGHDT and CDR2 is YNNKEL in the germline V gene (reference sequence). The trim removed 6 bases at V and 1 base at J, leaving 5 bases unmatched. This CDR3 comprises 15 residues. In nucleotides, the CDR3 is TGTGCCAGCAGACGGGGACAGATGAACACCGGGGAGCTGTTTTTT. Translation: CASRRGQMNTGELFF.

In its sample, this clone was seen once. The chain recombines TRBV6-5 with TRBJ2-1; D possibly corresponds to TRBD2 (6 bases). Germline V gene data show CDR1 as MNHEY and CDR2 as SVGAGI. The V gene lost 4 bases and the J gene lost 6 bases, with 19 bases spanning the gap. This CDR3 has 16 residues. DNA of the CDR3: TGTGCCAGCAGTTTGGAATCGTTAGGTAGCGGCAATGAGCAGTTCTTC. This codes for CASSLESLGSGNEQFF.

The table lists this clone with a count of one. The J gene is TRBJ2-1, the V gene TRBV7-2; 9 bases fit TRBD2. V shed 6 bases and J 4 bases; nucleotides not matched to a gene: 7. Germline V lookup: CDR1 SGHTA, CDR2 FQGNSA. The CDR3 is 15 amino acids. The CDR3 loop reads CASSPGTSLYNEQFF. CDR3 DNA: TGTGCCAGCAGTCCCGGGACTAGCCTTTACAATGAGCAGTTCTTC.

V is TRBV24-1 and J is TRBJ1-2; a possible D gene is TRBD1 (6 bases). There are 12 residues in the CDR3. Germline loops: CDR1 KGHDR, CDR2 SFDVKD. V dropped 4 bases and J dropped 4 bases, with 6 bases sitting between them. The CDR3 DNA follows: TGTGCCACCAGTGAGACAGGCTATGGCTACACCTTC. Encoded protein: CATSETGYGYTF.

The rearrangement links TRBV7-2 to TRBJ1-2; D unclear. Per the germline V gene, CDR1 is SGHTA and CDR2 is FQGNSA. Trimming removed 1 base at V and 9 bases at J, with 6 bases between. The CDR3 extends over 11 amino acids. As DNA, the CDR3 is TGTGCCAGCAGCTTAGACAGTCGCTACACCTTC. Translating gives CASSLDSRYTF.

This clone was detected only once. This chain connects TRBV19 to TRBJ2-1; 10 bases agree with TRBD2. The CDR3 covers 16 residues. Looked up from germline, CDR1 is LNHDA and CDR2 is SQIVND (reference sequence). After removal of 6 bases from V and 2 bases from J, the junction contained 7 bases not matched to a gene. CDR3 nucleotide sequence: TGTGCCAGTAGGTCTATAAGCGGGGGGGCCTACAATGAGCAGTTCTTC. This translates into CASRSISGGAYNEQFF.

The rearrangement joins TRBV10-3 to TRBJ1-1; TRBD1 matches 11 bases. Trimming cost V 10 bases and J 6 bases; bases outside gene matches: 10. The CDR3 runs to 14 residues. The V gene's germline CDR1 is ENHRY and CDR2 SYGVKD. For the CDR3, the DNA is TGTGCCACGGGGCCGGGACAGGGGGATTCTGAAGCTTTCTTT. Its translation: CATGPGQGDSEAFF.

The chain employs TRBV6-5 and TRBJ1-1; D remains unclear. CDR1 and CDR2 (germline): MNHEY, SVGAGI. Between the trimmed V and J ends, which lost 2 bases and 1 base, there was a span of 5 bases. This CDR3 spans 13 amino acids. The CDR3 loop is CASSYGKNTEAFF. For the CDR3, the DNA is TGTGCCAGCAGTTACGGCAAGAACACTGAAGCTTTCTTT.

The chain couples TRBV7-6 to TRBJ2-1, with 7 bases that match TRBD2. The V segment lost 0 bases and the J segment 3 bases; nucleotides outside the gene matches: 8. This CDR3 has 17 residues. CDR1 and CDR2 from the germline V gene are SGHVS and FNYEAQ. The CDR3 here is CASSLALGTSDYNEQFF. In nucleotides, the CDR3 is TGTGCCAGCAGCTTAGCGCTGGGAACTAGCGACTACAATGAGCAGTTCTTC.

The genes are TRBV28 and TRBJ1-6, with TRBD1 matching 9 bases. V dropped 4 bases and J dropped 10; count of bases not matched to a gene: 20. Germline V lookup: CDR1 MDHEN, CDR2 SYDVKM. The CDR3 is 19 residues long. In DNA, the CDR3 is TGTGCCAGCAGTTCCACAACGGGACAGGGTTTTGTTTCTGGCTCACCCCTCCACTTT. It yields the protein CASSSTTGQGFVSGSPLHF.

In its sample, this clone was seen a few times. The V and J genes are TRBV4-3 and TRBJ1-2; D call uncertain. V lost 0 bases, J lost 4 bases, and 12 bases lay in between. This CDR3 comprises 15 residues. Germline CDR1 LGHNA, CDR2 YSLEER. CDR3 DNA: TGCGCCAGCAGCCAAGATCACAGTGGATCCTATGGCTACACCTTC. Translating gives CASSQDHSGSYGYTF.